Below, one T cell receptor beta chain is given with its context. This entry is derived from a study of PD-L1 blockade in urothelial cancer. The overall study: Intravenous atezolizumab, 1,200 mg every 3 weeks, was begun by patients around 2014. Men with urothelial cancer arising in the bladder made up about 85% of the roughly 30 patients. Samples came from 3 weeks, at the second dose, and 6 weeks into treatment.

TCRdb's copy holds only in-frame clones and misses some; the assay was immunoSEQ multiplex PCR. The profile shows more than 35,000 clones, about 82% of them singletons. This CDR3 comprises 17 residues. Trimming pared 1 base from V and 0 bases from J, leaving 15 bases between. In germline, CDR1 is SGHTS, CDR2 YDEGEE. As to time point: pretreatment peripheral blood. Urothelial carcinoma affected the patients, and it was locally advanced or metastatic. The sample here was PBMCs, taken around atezolizumab (anti-PD-L1) treatment. The J gene is TRBJ2-3, the V gene TRBV5-8, with a tentative D call TRBD1 (5 bases). This TCR derives from an elderly man with urothelial cancer. As DNA, the CDR3 is TGTGCCAGCAGCTTGTCTCAAGGGGCCCCCAGCACAGATACGCAGTATTTT. Protein product: CASSLSQGAPSTDTQYF.